This T cell receptor (beta chain) was sequenced during a study of Ad26.COV2.S vaccination and SARS-CoV-2 variants. Study-wide context: Donor got 5x10^10 or 1x10^11 viral particles of Ad26.COV2.S.

Findings and limits, study-wide: Comparable non-spike TCR breadth was observed in vaccine and placebo recipients. The study found higher spike-specific TCR breadth in vaccine than placebo recipients.

In regard to this clone: The target antigen is unknown.

This table comes from immunoSEQ multiplex PCR, and its TCRdb copy is limited to in-frame clones, with some not included. The sample records 350,000 to 600,000 clones, approximately 90% being singletons. Treatment denoted: some 20 received Ad26.COV2.S at low or high dose, single or two shots; roughly five received placebo; per-sample allocation not given. At day 63 after the first vaccine or placebo injection, samples were drawn. Its platform was an Ad26 vector, and its expressed antigen was Wuhan-strain SARS-CoV-2 spike. This CDR3 contains 15 residues. CDR1 is SGHAT, CDR2 FQNNGV, per germline. Deletions cut 1 base from V and 5 bases from J, with 14 bases between.

The receptor was isolated from a person between 18 and 59 years old who received the Ad26.COV2.S COVID-19 vaccine or a placebo. The chain joins TRBV11-2 to TRBJ2-5; D may match TRBD1 or TRBD2 (5 bases each). Sequencing was performed on peripheral blood, taken in a trial of Ad26.COV2.S vaccine versus placebo. The CDR3 DNA reads as TGTGCCAGCAGCTTAGGGCAGGGAGTTTGGGAGACCCAGTACTTC. Its translation is CASSLGQGVWETQYF.